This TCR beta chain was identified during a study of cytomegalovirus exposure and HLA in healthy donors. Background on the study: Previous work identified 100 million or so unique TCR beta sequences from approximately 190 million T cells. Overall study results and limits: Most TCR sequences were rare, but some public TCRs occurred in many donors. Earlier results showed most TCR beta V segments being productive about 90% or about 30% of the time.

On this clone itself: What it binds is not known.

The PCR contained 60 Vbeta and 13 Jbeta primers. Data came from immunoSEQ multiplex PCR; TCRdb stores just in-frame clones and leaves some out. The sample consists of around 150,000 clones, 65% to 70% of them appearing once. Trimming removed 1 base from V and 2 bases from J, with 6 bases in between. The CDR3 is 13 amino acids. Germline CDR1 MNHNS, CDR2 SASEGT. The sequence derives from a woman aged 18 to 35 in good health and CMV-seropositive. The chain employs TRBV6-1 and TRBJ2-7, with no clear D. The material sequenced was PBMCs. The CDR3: CASSEGQAYEQYF. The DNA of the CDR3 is TGTGCCAGCAGTGAAGGCCAGGCCTACGAGCAGTACTTC.